The 29 T cell receptor beta chains listed next were all sequenced from one sample in a study of type 1 and type 2 diabetes patients. Amplification started from genomic DNA. The TCR beta CDR3 region was amplified using 30 forward and 13 reverse primers. TCRdb recomputed calls from the multiplex PCR reads with MiXCR, one row per CDR3 protein. The sample carries under 300,000 distinct CDR3 sequences, approximately 50% recorded once. Material for sequencing was peripheral blood mononuclear cells (PBMCs). The source of these receptors is a man between 18 and 29 years old with type 2 diabetes.

V usage is TRBV11-2 and J usage is TRBJ2-7; 8 bases fit TRBD1. V dropped 5 bases and J dropped 5; count of bases not matched to a gene: 5. Germline V gives CDR1 SGHAT, CDR2 FQNNGV. The CDR3 consists of 13 residues. The CDR3 DNA follows: TGTGCCAGCAGCACAGGGGGTTGGGACGAGCAGTACTTC. It specifies CASSTGGWDEQYF.

This clonotype appeared a few times. The CDR3 loop is CSARRDGNTEAFF. In DNA form, the CDR3 reads TGCAGTGCTAGGCGGGACGGGAACACTGAAGCTTTCTTT. The V gene is TRBV20-1, the J gene TRBJ1-1, with D perhaps matching TRBD1 (5 bases). V was trimmed by 3 bases and J by 1 base, leaving 9 bases between them. Germline CDR1 DFQATT, CDR2 SNEGSKA (reference sequence). The CDR3 has 13 amino acids.

This clonotype has just one count. The chain employs TRBV7-2 and TRBJ1-6; D not resolved. The CDR3 consists of 15 residues. Germline V gene lookup returns CDR1 SGHTA and CDR2 FQGNSA. V was trimmed by 6 bases and J by 10 bases, leaving 19 bases between them. DNA of the CDR3: TGTGCCAGCAGTACCACGGGAAAGGCTAGGTCACCCCTCCACTTT. This gives the protein CASSTTGKARSPLHF.

This clonotype was counted between two and nine times. V and J are TRBV20-1 and TRBJ1-1; TRBD1 matches at 9 bases. Unmatched junction bases numbered 5, after V lost 5 bases and J lost 4 bases. CDR3 size: 13 residues. From germline, CDR1 is DFQATT and CDR2 SNEGSKA (reference sequence). The CDR3: CSAGTGSVTEAFF. CDR3 coding DNA: TGCAGTGCTGGGACAGGGAGTGTCACTGAAGCTTTCTTT.

The chain links TRBV12-3 or TRBV12-4 to TRBJ1-1; unclear D gene. Trimming pared 4 bases from V and 5 bases from J, leaving 8 bases between. CDR3 length: 12 amino acids. The CDR3 nucleotides are TGTGCCAGCAGTTCCGAGGAAACTGAAGCTTTCTTT. Its translation is CASSSEETEAFF.

The rearrangement links TRBV11-2 to TRBJ2-3; either TRBD1 or TRBD2 may fit D (5 bases each). V lost 2 bases and J 6 bases, leaving 12 bases between the germline ends. Germline V CDR1 and CDR2: SGHAT, FQNNGV. There are 14 residues in the CDR3. The CDR3 nucleotides read TGTGCCAGCAGCTTATCGGGGCTCTTGGATACGCAGTATTTT. Its protein product is CASSLSGLLDTQYF.

This clonotype was counted only a few times. The chain employs TRBV29-1 and TRBJ1-2; D is perhaps TRBD1 (5 bases). The CDR3 has 12 residues. Deletions cut 3 bases from V and 4 bases from J, with 9 bases between. Germline V gives CDR1 SQVTM, CDR2 ANQGSEA. This chain's CDR3 is CSVDQGSYGYTF. The CDR3 nucleotides are TGCAGCGTTGATCAGGGTTCCTATGGCTACACCTTC.

This clonotype came up many times. The chain recombines TRBV10-3 with TRBJ1-6; D ambiguous. V was clipped by 3 bases and J by 7 bases, with 10 bases between them. Germline assignment: CDR1 ENHRY and CDR2 SYGVKD. This CDR3 has 14 residues. CDR3 region: CAISDLEGNSPLHF. In DNA, the CDR3 is TGTGCCATCAGTGATCTGGAAGGCAATTCACCCCTCCACTTT.

The V and J genes are TRBV10-1 and TRBJ1-1; D perhaps matches TRBD1 (5 bases). Trimming removed 6 bases from V and 8 bases from J, with 16 bases in between. The CDR3 is 13 amino acids. CDR1 and CDR2 from the germline V gene are WNHNN and SYGVQD (reference sequence). The DNA for the CDR3 is TGCGCCAGCAGCACCGGGGGGGAGCAAGAAGCTTTCTTT. This codes for CASSTGGEQEAFF.

J is TRBJ2-7 and V is TRBV30; 12 bases are a match to TRBD1. CDR3 length equals 14 residues. Germline CDR1 and CDR2: GTSNPN and SVGIG (reference sequence). Trimming cost V 4 bases and J 7 bases; bases outside gene matches: 8. The DNA for the CDR3 is TGTGCCTGGACGGGACAGGGGGCCTTGAGGGAGCAGTACTTC. Translation: CAWTGQGALREQYF.

The genes are TRBV2 and TRBJ2-1; D ambiguous. This CDR3 is 11 amino acids long. The V and J ends lost 8 bases and 2 bases respectively, with 4 bases between them. Germline V gene sequence: CDR1 SNHLY, CDR2 FYNNEI. This CDR3 is CASEAYNEQFF. In DNA form, the CDR3 reads TGTGCCAGCGAAGCCTACAATGAGCAGTTCTTC.

The chain links TRBV7-9 to TRBJ2-5; 9 bases agree with TRBD2. Looked up from germline, CDR1 is SEHNR and CDR2 is FQNEAQ (reference sequence). Trimming cost V 5 bases and J 4 bases; bases outside gene matches: 11. CDR3 length: 16 amino acids. CDR3 in amino acids: CASSPTPGLAVETQYF. The CDR3, as DNA: TGTGCCAGCAGCCCTACTCCGGGACTAGCAGTAGAGACCCAGTACTTC.

This chain links TRBV24-1 with TRBJ2-1; D is unclear. In germline, CDR1 is KGHDR, CDR2 SFDVKD. Trimming stripped 0 bases from V and 9 bases from J, with 5 bases between. The CDR3 runs 12 residues. The CDR3 bases are TGTGCCACCAGTGATTTGTCACTTGAGCAGTTCTTC. Translating it yields CATSDLSLEQFF.

The chain is built from TRBV7-6 and TRBJ1-5; D gene ambiguous. This CDR3 is 13 amino acids long. Germline V gene data show CDR1 as SGHVS and CDR2 as FNYEAQ. Trimming cost V 5 bases and J 5 bases, with 10 bases left between them. The CDR3 nucleotides are TGTGCCAGCAGCCCTCTTGAAGATCAGCCCCAGCATTTT. Its protein product is CASSPLEDQPQHF.

This chain links TRBV27 with TRBJ2-1, with D perhaps TRBD2 (5 bases). With 1 base removed from V and 9 bases from J, the gap between germline ends came to 13 bases. The CDR3 loop spans 14 amino acids. The V gene's germline CDR1 is MNHEY and CDR2 SMNVEV (reference sequence). In DNA, the CDR3 is TGTGCCAGCAGTTTATGGTTCGGAGGTTCTGAGCAGTTCTTC. This encodes CASSLWFGGSEQFF.

A note on this clonotype: This may come from a read error, since a much larger clone is one base off. J is TRBJ1-1 and V is TRBV19, with unresolved D. Germline V CDR1 and CDR2: LNHDA, SQIVND (reference sequence). The length of the CDR3 is 11 residues. The CDR3 DNA reads TGTGCCAGAAGTATTGGGGTCGAAGCTTTCTTT. This encodes CARSIGVEAFF. The full variable domain, with the rest looked up from reference TRBV19 and TRBJ1-1, is DGGITQSPKYLFRKEGQNVTLSCEQNLNHDAMYWYRQDPGQGLRLIYYSQIVNDFQKGDIAEGYSVSREKKESFPLTVTSAQKNPTAFYLCARSIGVEAFFGQGTRLTVV.

This rearrangement joins TRBV5-6 to TRBJ2-7; D not resolved. Trimming pared 3 bases from V and 1 base from J, leaving 14 bases between. The CDR3 runs to 15 residues. The germline CDR1 and CDR2 sequences are SGHDT and YYEEEE. In DNA form, the CDR3 reads TGTGCCAGCAGCTCTGCGCAGAGCGCATCCTACGAGCAGTACTTC. Its protein product is CASSSAQSASYEQYF.

The chain has TRBV7-8 and TRBJ2-1; TRBD2 matches at 8 bases. CDR3 length: 16 residues. V was clipped by 1 base and J by 5 bases; unmatched bases: 7. Germline V gives CDR1 SGHVS, CDR2 FQNEAQ. As DNA, the CDR3 is TGTGCCAGCAGCTTAGGAGGAACTAGCGGTAACAATGAGCAGTTCTTC. Translation gives CASSLGGTSGNNEQFF.

The chain recombines TRBV10-1 with TRBJ1-1; 11 nucleotides align to TRBD1. Germline CDR1 reads WNHNN; CDR2 reads SYGVQD (reference sequence). CDR3 length: 14 residues. Trimming cost V 6 bases and J 7 bases; bases outside gene matches: 7. CDR3 residues: CASRGQGGDIEAFF. The DNA for the CDR3 is TGCGCCAGCAGGGGACAGGGGGGGGATATTGAAGCTTTCTTT.

This clonotype has at least ten counts. DNA for the CDR3: TGTGCCAGCAGCTCCAGGACTAGCGGGACCACGCCCGAGCAGTACTTC. Residues: CASSSRTSGTTPEQYF. J is TRBJ2-7 and V is TRBV13, with 12 bases lining up with TRBD2. This CDR3 is built from 16 residues. The germline gives CDR1 PRHDT, CDR2 FYEKMQ (reference sequence). J lost 6 bases, V lost 4 bases, and 10 bases had no gene match.

This chain joins TRBV30 and TRBJ2-7; 7 nucleotides match TRBD2. The length of the CDR3 is 13 residues. Germline V gives CDR1 GTSNPN, CDR2 SVGIG (reference sequence). V lost 8 bases and J lost 4; bases outside the gene matches: 11. CDR3 region: CASSRGDQYEQYF. The CDR3 DNA reads as TGTGCCAGCAGCCGGGGGGATCAATACGAGCAGTACTTC.

This clonotype was picked up one time. V usage is TRBV25-1 and J usage is TRBJ2-7; 11 bases fit TRBD2. The CDR3 consists of 16 residues. The germline gives CDR1 MGHDK, CDR2 SYGVNS. The ends lost 5 bases at V and 6 bases at J; junction bases unmatched: 12. The CDR3 loop reads CASSSPTSGTLLEQYF. CDR3 bases: TGTGCCAGCAGTTCACCGACTAGCGGGACCCTCCTCGAGCAGTACTTC.

The chain combines TRBV10-3 with TRBJ1-1, with D possibly being TRBD1 (6 bases). Trimming shortened V by 11 bases and J by 0 bases, and 16 bases separated the two germline ends. The CDR3 is 14 residues long. Germline loops: CDR1 ENHRY, CDR2 SYGVKD. The CDR3 DNA sequence: TGTGCCGGTGGGGCAGGGGAGATGAACACTGAAGCTTTCTTT. Encoded protein: CAGGAGEMNTEAFF.

This clonotype was seen a handful of times. The chain couples TRBV30 to TRBJ1-5; a possible D gene is TRBD1 (5 bases). V was pared by 0 bases and J by 10 bases, with 19 bases between. CDR3 length: 15 amino acids. CDR1 and CDR2 from the germline V gene are GTSNPN and SVGIG (reference sequence). CDR3: CAWSVTGALGGPQHF. In nucleotides, the CDR3 is TGTGCCTGGAGTGTAACCGGGGCTCTTGGAGGACCCCAGCATTTT.

Concerning this clonotype: Germline and junction disagree at one end, which may indicate a read error. The CDR3 here is CTSSGSGPSYNEQFF. CDR3 sequence (DNA): TGCACCAGCAGCGGAAGCGGGCCCTCCTACAATGAGCAGTTCTTC. This chain connects TRBV5-1 to TRBJ2-1; D is possibly TRBD2 (6 bases). The length of the CDR3 is 15 residues. Germline CDR1 is SGHRS and CDR2 is YFSETQ.

Here the CDR3 reads CASSIPVQVGLDEQFF. The CDR3, as DNA: TGTGCCAGTAGTATACCCGTACAGGTTGGGTTGGATGAGCAGTTCTTC. J is TRBJ2-1 and V is TRBV19, with D maybe TRBD1 (5 bases). This CDR3 has 16 amino acids. Trimming took 2 bases from V and 8 from J, leaving 19 bases between them. Germline CDR1 LNHDA, CDR2 SQIVND (reference sequence).

The V gene is TRBV29-1, the J gene TRBJ2-5; the match to TRBD2 covers 7 bases. The J call could be wrong; TRBJ2-1 is a better fit for the DNA end. CDR3 length equals 13 residues. From germline, CDR1 is SQVTM and CDR2 ANQGSEA. The CDR3 spells CSATGTNVDEQFF. The DNA of the CDR3 is TGCAGCGCAACCGGGACTAACGTTGATGAGCAGTTCTTC.

This clonotype was seen only a few times. The chain recombines TRBV6-1 with TRBJ2-5; D is uncertain. CDR1 and CDR2 (germline): MNHNS, SASEGT. This CDR3 has 11 residues. V was clipped by 7 bases and J by 4 bases, with 7 bases between them. CDR3 amino acids: CASTRGETQYF. CDR3 sequence (DNA): TGTGCCAGCACCCGTGGAGAGACCCAGTACTTC.

For this clonotype: Sequence at one end of the junction differs from germline and may be a read error. This rearrangement joins TRBV29-1 to TRBJ2-1; no firm D call. The CDR3 sequence is 14 residues long. Per germline, CDR1 SQVTM and CDR2 ANQGSEA. CDR3 sequence reads: CSVEGDESYNEQFF. The CDR3 DNA reads TGCAGCGTTGAAGGGGATGAGTCCTACAATGAGCAGTTCTTT.